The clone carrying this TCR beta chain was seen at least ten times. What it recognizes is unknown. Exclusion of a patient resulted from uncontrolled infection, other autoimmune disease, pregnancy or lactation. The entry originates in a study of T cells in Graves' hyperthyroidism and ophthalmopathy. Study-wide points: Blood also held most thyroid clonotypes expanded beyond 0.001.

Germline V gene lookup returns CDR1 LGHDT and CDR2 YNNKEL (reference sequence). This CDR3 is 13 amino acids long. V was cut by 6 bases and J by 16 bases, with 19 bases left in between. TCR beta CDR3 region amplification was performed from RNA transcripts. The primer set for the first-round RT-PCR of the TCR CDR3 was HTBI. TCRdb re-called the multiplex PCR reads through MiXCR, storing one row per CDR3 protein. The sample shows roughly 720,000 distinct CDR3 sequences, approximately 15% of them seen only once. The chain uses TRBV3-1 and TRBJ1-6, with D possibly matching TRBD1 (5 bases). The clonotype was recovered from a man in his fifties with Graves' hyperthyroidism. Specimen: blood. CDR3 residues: CASRSNQGTSLHF. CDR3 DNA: TGTGCCAGCAGATCCAACCAAGGGACCTCACTCCACTTT. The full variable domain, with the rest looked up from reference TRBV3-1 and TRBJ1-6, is DTAVSQTPKYLVTQMGNDKSIKCEQNLGHDTMYWYKQDSKKFLKIMFSYNNKELIINETVPNRFSPKSPDKAHLNLHINSLELGDSAVYFCASRSNQGTSLHFGNGTRLTVT.